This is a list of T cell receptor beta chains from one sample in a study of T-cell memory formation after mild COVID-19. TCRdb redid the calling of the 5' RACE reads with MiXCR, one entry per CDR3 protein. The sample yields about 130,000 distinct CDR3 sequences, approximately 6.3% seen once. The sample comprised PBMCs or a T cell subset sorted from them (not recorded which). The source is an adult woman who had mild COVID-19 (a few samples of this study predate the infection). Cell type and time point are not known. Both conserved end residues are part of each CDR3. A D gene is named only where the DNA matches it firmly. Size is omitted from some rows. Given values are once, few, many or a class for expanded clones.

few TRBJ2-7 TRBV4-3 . CASSQDNGGNEQYF TGCGCCAGCAGCCAAGACAACGGAGGTAACGAGCAGTACTTC
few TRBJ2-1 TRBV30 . CAWSGINNEQFF TGTGCCTGGAGTGGGATCAACAATGAGCAGTTCTTC
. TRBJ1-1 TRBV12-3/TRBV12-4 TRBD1 CASSFQGAMNTEAFF TGTGCCAGCAGCTTTCAGGGGGCCATGAACACTGAAGCTTTCTTT
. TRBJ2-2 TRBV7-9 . CASSWRGGGELFF TGTGCCAGCAGCTGGAGGGGAGGCGGGGAGCTGTTTTTT
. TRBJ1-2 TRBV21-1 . CASSKERWQLKAFPSAPYGYTF TGTGCCAGCAGCAAAGAACGATGGCAGCTTAAGGCTTTCCCCTCCGCCCCCTATGGCTACACCTTC
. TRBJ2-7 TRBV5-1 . CASSFDQRTREQYF TGCGCCAGCAGCTTTGACCAGAGAACGCGCGAGCAGTACTTC
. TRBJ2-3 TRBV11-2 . CASSLRGLEGVTGKNTQYF TGTGCCAGCAGCTTACGAGGGCTGGAGGGGGTCACGGGGAAGAATACGCAGTATTTT
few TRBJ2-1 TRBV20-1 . CSASPGRRNEQFF TGCAGTGCTTCCCCCGGTCGGAGGAATGAGCAGTTCTTC
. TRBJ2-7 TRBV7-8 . CASSPTGPPYEQYF TGTGCCAGCAGCCCTACGGGACCCCCGTACGAGCAGTACTTC
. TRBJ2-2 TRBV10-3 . CAISVRENTGELFF TGTGCCATCAGTGTAAGGGAGAACACCGGGGAGCTGTTTTTT
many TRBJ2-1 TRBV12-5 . CASGLVPGPPHEQFF TGTGCTAGTGGTTTGGTACCGGGGCCGCCCCATGAGCAGTTCTTC
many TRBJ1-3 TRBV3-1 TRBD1 CASSTTHRGAGNTIYF TGTGCCAGCAGTACTACCCACAGGGGAGCTGGAAACACCATATATTTT
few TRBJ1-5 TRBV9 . CASSVRANQPQHF TGTGCCAGCAGCGTAAGGGCCAATCAGCCCCAGCATTTT
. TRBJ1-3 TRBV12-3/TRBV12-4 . CASSLERNTIYF TGTGCCAGCAGTTTAGAACGAAACACCATATATTTT
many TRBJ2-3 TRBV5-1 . CASSSRGQLTDTQYF TGCGCCAGCAGCTCCCGCGGACAGCTCACAGATACGCAGTATTTT
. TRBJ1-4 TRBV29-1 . CSVGSRGEKLFF TGCAGCGTTGGGAGCAGGGGTGAAAAACTGTTTTTT
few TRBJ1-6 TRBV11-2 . CASSLAQNSPLHF TGTGCCAGCAGCTTAGCCCAGAATTCACCCCTCCACTTT
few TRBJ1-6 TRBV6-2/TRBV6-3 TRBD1 CASRAGGEWRSPLHF TGTGCCAGCAGAGCAGGGGGCGAGTGGCGCTCACCCCTCCACTTT
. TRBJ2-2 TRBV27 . CATSYATWHTGELFF TGTGCCACTTCATATGCGACTTGGCACACCGGGGAGCTGTTTTTT
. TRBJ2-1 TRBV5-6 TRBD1 CASSLAWKAGGYEQFF TGTGCCAGCAGCTTGGCTTGGAAGGCAGGGGGTTATGAGCAGTTCTTC
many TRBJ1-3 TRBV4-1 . CASSHIVGDPSGNTIYF TGCGCCAGCAGCCATATCGTGGGGGATCCCTCTGGAAACACCATATATTTT
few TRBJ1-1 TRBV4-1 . CASSQGLTRNTEAFF TGCGCCAGCAGCCAAGGCCTCACGCGTAACACTGAAGCTTTCTTT
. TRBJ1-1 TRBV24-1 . CATKVMGEDTEAFF TGTGCCACCAAAGTAATGGGGGAGGACACTGAAGCTTTCTTT
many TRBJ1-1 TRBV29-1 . CSVSRGNTEAFF TGCAGCGTCTCTAGGGGGAACACTGAAGCTTTCTTT
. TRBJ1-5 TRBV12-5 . CASGLALKTTGEDNQPQHF TGTGCTAGTGGTTTGGCACTCAAAACAACTGGTGAGGACAATCAGCCCCAGCATTTT
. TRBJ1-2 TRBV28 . CASSLTQGNYGYTF TGTGCCAGCAGTTTAACTCAGGGGAACTATGGCTACACCTTC
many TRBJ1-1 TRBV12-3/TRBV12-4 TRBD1 CASSLGTGWSTEAFF TGTGCCAGCAGTTTAGGGACAGGGTGGTCCACTGAAGCTTTCTTT
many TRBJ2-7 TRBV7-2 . CASSLAPGVYEQYF TGTGCCAGCAGCTTAGCGCCCGGGGTTTACGAGCAGTACTTC
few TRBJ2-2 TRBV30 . CACQQGNTGELFF TGTGCCTGCCAACAGGGGAACACCGGGGAGCTGTTTTTT
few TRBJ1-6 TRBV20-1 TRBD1 CSARQGTANSPLHF TGCAGTGCTAGACAAGGGACAGCAAATTCACCCCTCCACTTT
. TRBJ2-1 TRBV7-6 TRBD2 CASSLASGLAGSVDNEQFF TGTGCCAGCAGCTTAGCGTCGGGACTAGCGGGATCAGTCGACAATGAGCAGTTCTTC
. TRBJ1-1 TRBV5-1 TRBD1 CASSLALGTGGFAEAFF TGCGCCAGCAGCTTGGCCCTCGGGACAGGGGGGTTCGCTGAAGCTTTCTTT
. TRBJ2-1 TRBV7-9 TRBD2 CASRERETYNEQFF TGTGCCAGCAGGGAGCGGGAGACCTACAATGAGCAGTTCTTC
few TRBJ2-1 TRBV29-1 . CSVSTPGGLLSSNEQFF TGCAGCGTTTCGACCCCCGGAGGACTCCTTTCTTCCAATGAGCAGTTCTTC
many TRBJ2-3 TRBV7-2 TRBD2 CASSLTSGPIRETQYF TGTGCCAGCAGCTTAACTAGCGGTCCCATACGGGAAACGCAGTATTTT
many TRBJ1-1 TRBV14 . CASSQKGPRLRGEAFF TGTGCCAGCAGCCAAAAGGGCCCAAGACTTAGGGGGGAAGCTTTCTTT
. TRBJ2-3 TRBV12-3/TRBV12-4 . CASSRDLQTQYF TGTGCCAGCAGTAGGGACCTACAGACGCAGTATTTT
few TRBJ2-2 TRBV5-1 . CASSLGAVNTGELFF TGCGCCAGCAGCTTGGGAGCGGTGAACACCGGGGAGCTGTTTTTT
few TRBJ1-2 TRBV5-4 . CASSLASRGDYGYTF TGTGCCAGCAGCTTGGCCAGCAGGGGAGACTATGGCTACACCTTC
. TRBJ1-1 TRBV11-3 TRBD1 CASSLGQGLYTEAFF TGTGCCAGCAGCCTGGGACAGGGGTTGTACACTGAAGCTTTCTTT
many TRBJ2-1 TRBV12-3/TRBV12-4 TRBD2 CASRVTTSGEFF TGTGCCAGCAGGGTGACCACTAGCGGGGAGTTCTTC
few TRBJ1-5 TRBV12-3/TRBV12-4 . CASSLVRTRGYSNHPQHF TGTGCCAGCAGTTTGGTCAGGACCCGAGGGTATAGCAATCACCCCCAGCATTTT
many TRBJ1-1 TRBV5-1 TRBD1 CASIKYRGARSMNTEAFF TGCGCCAGCATTAAATACAGGGGGGCTCGTAGCATGAACACTGAAGCTTTCTTT
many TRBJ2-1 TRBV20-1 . CSARGYNEQFF TGCAGTGCTAGAGGCTACAATGAGCAGTTCTTC
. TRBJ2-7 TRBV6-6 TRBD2 CASRGGLSSYEQYF TGTGCCAGCCGGGGGGGCCTGAGCTCCTACGAGCAGTACTTC
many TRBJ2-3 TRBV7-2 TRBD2 CASSPGLASPRTDTQYF TGTGCCAGCAGCCCAGGACTAGCTTCCCCGCGCACAGATACGCAGTATTTT
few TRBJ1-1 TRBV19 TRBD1 CASIGGTVNTEAFF TGTGCCAGTATTGGAGGGACAGTGAACACTGAAGCTTTCTTT
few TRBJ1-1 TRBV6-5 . CASSSPVNTEAFF TGTGCCAGCAGTTCACCAGTGAACACTGAAGCTTTCTTT
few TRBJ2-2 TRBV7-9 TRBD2 CASSFGGGGANTGELFF TGTGCCAGCAGCTTCGGCGGCGGGGGGGCGAACACCGGGGAGCTGTTTTTT
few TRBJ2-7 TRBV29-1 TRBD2 CSVRTSGAYEQYF TGCAGCGTTAGGACTAGCGGGGCCTACGAGCAGTACTTC
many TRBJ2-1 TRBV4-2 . CASSQSGYEQFF TGTGCCAGCAGCCAAAGTGGCTATGAGCAGTTCTTC
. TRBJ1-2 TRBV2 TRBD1 CASKEQGAGNNYGYTF TGTGCCAGCAAGGAACAGGGGGCTGGCAATAACTATGGCTACACCTTC
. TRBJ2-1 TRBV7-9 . CASSSPKGPAGGEQFF TGTGCCAGCAGCTCCCCAAAGGGTCCCGCCGGGGGTGAGCAGTTCTTC
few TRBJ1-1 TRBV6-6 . CASRTRDALEAFF TGTGCCAGCAGAACCAGGGACGCCCTAGAAGCTTTCTTT
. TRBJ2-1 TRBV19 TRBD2 CASSHRTSGGNNEQFF TGTGCCAGTAGTCATAGGACTAGCGGGGGCAACAATGAGCAGTTCTTC